These T cell receptor beta chains were read from a single sample in a study of Graves' ophthalmopathy and Graves' hyperthyroidism. TCRdb used MiXCR to reprocess the multiplex PCR reads, holding one entry per CDR3 protein. Of 620,000 or so distinct CDR3 sequences listed, about 24% are singletons. Specimen: peripheral blood. The receptors were gathered from a young woman with stable Graves' hyperthyroidism. Some clones in this sample may be carry-over from other donors' samples. Each CDR3 is given with its conserved first and last residue. The D gene is left open where the match is weak. Not all rows give a size; the values are once, few, many and, for expanded clones, a class.

V	J	size	D	DNA	CDR3
TRBV20-1	TRBJ2-7	few	TRBD1	TGCAGTGCTAGAGGACCTGCGACAGGGGGGCCCTACGAGCAGTACTTC	CSARGPATGGPYEQYF
TRBV7-6	TRBJ2-7	many	.	TGTGCCAGCAGCCTCCGGATAAACGACCCCTACGAGCAGTACTTC	CASSLRINDPYEQYF
TRBV5-1	TRBJ2-7	many	.	TGCGCCAGCAGCTTGGGACCCTATACAGGGCCCGAGCAGTACTTC	CASSLGPYTGPEQYF
TRBV29-1	TRBJ1-1	.	.	TGCAGCGTTGACTCAGTGAACACTGAAGCTTTCTTT	CSVDSVNTEAFF
TRBV14	TRBJ1-2	many	.	TGTGCCAGCAAACCCATCGGCCTTTCTGGCGGGGGCTACACCTTC	CASKPIGLSGGGYTF
TRBV6-1	TRBJ1-1	many	.	TGTGCCAGCAGCGAATCGACAAGTGAAGCTTTCTTT	CASSESTSEAFF
TRBV6-1	TRBJ2-7	many	TRBD1	TGTGCCGGTTCACAGGGGATGGTCGAGCAGTACTTC	CAGSQGMVEQYF
TRBV11-1	TRBJ1-1	many	TRBD1	TGTGCCAGCAGCTCCCAGGGGGGTCGGATGAACACTGAAGCTTTCTTT	CASSSQGGRMNTEAFF
TRBV30	TRBJ1-1	few	.	TGTGCCTGGAGTGTAGGCCCAGGGTCTGCCACTGAAGCTTTCTTT	CAWSVGPGSATEAFF
TRBV28	TRBJ1-2	.	TRBD1	TGTGCCAGCAGTACCCCGACAGGGACGAACTATGGCTACACCTTC	CASSTPTGTNYGYTF